This TCR beta chain was identified during a study of T cell changes during pregnancy in multiple sclerosis. Only one count was recorded for this clone. The CDR3 spans 13 residues. From germline, CDR1 is MNHEY and CDR2 SMNVEV (reference sequence). V shed 3 bases and J shed 3 bases, with 9 bases lying between them. The data were produced by immunoSEQ multiplex PCR, yet TCRdb's version contains in-frame clones alone and is incomplete. The sample comprises roughly 63,000 clones, roughly 91% of which are singletons, and about 2% rests with the top ten. The gene calls are TRBV27 and TRBJ2-7, with a tentative D call TRBD2 (6 bases). The sequenced sample was peripheral blood, obtained in the second trimester of pregnancy. The origin of this receptor is a female donor in good health, enrolled as a control in a pregnancy study. CDR3 DNA sequence: TGTGCCAGCAGTTTGTCGCGGGACTACGAGCAGTACTTC. Translating gives CASSLSRDYEQYF.